This T cell receptor (beta chain) was sequenced for a study of shared T cell receptors in the human thymus. The CDR3 contains 13 residues. The germline gives CDR1 MGHDK, CDR2 SYGVNS. Germline trimming cut 8 bases from V and 4 bases from J; bases unmatched to any gene: 5. This table comes from immunoSEQ multiplex PCR, and its TCRdb copy is limited to in-frame clones, with some not included. The sample lists more than 550,000 clones; 70% to 90% were seen once. These data also featured in a second study, about human thymus T cells.

The TCR was taken from a boy younger than two with a congenital heart defect. The genes are TRBV25-1 and TRBJ2-3; 8 bases are shared with TRBD1. Sample: thymocytes. The CDR3 protein is CASGDRGADTQYF. CDR3 DNA sequence: TGTGCCAGCGGAGACAGGGGAGCAGATACGCAGTATTTT.